Included here is one T cell receptor (beta chain) sequence, with context. This clone was recorded only once. Which antigen it targets is not known. One base away there is no much larger clone; base qualities are not given. TCRbeta CDR3 regions were amplified from genomic DNA by means of the immunoSEQ Assay, a bias-controlled multiplex PCR. From the authors' description of their analysis: The number of nucleated cells in each sample was estimated by amplification of reference gene primers within the assay. To quantify the absolute abundance of each unique TCRbeta CDR3 rearrangement, sequence reads were collapsed and filtered. Productive Simpson clonality was computed per sample as the square root of Simpson's diversity index over productive rearrangements. TCRdb retrieved this table from immuneACCESS and kept in-frame rearrangements only. Not all clones are present; in checked studies, unresolved V genes account for under half, and no reason is known for the remainder. The V and J calls and clone size were taken over from that table, and D and trimming were inferred from the DNA. This sample lists 320,000 or so clones; 80% to 90% were detected once. Clones ranked in the top ten supply around 4.6% of the sample.

This specimen belongs to a study of blood T cell repertoires in COVID-19 (dated by TCRdb to 2020 to 2022). Describing the broader study: Samples covering the acute and convalescent phases of COVID-19 were provided by collaborators in the United States, Italy and Spain. Samples were obtained from the ongoing ImmuneRACE study (first 160 participants) and from some 1,300 subjects provided by 6 global collaborators. A freely available public database, intended as a resource for researchers studying the immune response to SARS-CoV-2, is where the repertoires were released. Sample metadata almost always included a de-identified subject ID, COVID-19 status, age in years and sex. The prospective study material was composed of cDNA or gDNA derived from T cells, B-cell-depleted T cells, or PBMCs. Deeply sampled blood TCRbeta repertoires from subjects exposed to, actively infected with, or recovered from COVID-19 were included in the dataset. HLA class I and class II types, where available, came from metadata supplied by the sample provider rather than from assay-based typing. Paper-wide results and their limitations: The quantity of clinical and demographic metadata differed by source and by participant and was supplied without curation.

In the prospective study, participants were about 18 to 100 years old, resided in about two dozen geographic areas of the United States, and were enrolled through a virtual design. In the prospective study, cohorts were assigned on the basis of participant-reported clinical history obtained from a screening survey and a study questionnaire. ImmuneRACE Cohort 3 recovered participants were defined by two consecutive negative NP/OP PCR tests, healthcare professional clearance, or symptom resolution. Each participant in the prospective study had whole blood, serum and a nasopharyngeal or oropharyngeal swab collected by mobile phlebotomists. Over a roughly two-month period, participants in the prospective study had the option of providing additional blood draws and questionnaires. Before DNA extraction, blood samples from the prospective study were shipped at room temperature or frozen. The sequencing input was PBMCs or T cells enriched from blood (not recorded which). This receptor was obtained from a young man who had recovered from COVID-19.

The nucleotide sequence reads TGTGCCACCAGTTTTCCTAGCGGGATCCAAGAGACCCAGTACTTC. It translates to CATSFPSGIQETQYF. The chain was built from TRBV24-1 and TRBJ2-5, with 9 central nucleotides matching TRBD2. After removal of 6 bases from V and 1 base from J, the junction retains 5 bases not matched to a gene. CDR3 length: 15 amino acids, cysteine to phenylalanine. Only CDR3 DNA remains: 45 bases, in frame from the first base. For CDR1 and CDR2, the germline V gene lists KGHDR and SFDVKD.